This T cell receptor beta chain was recorded in a study of post-analysis software for immune sequencing data. Study results and limitations: Included in a set of a handful of TRBV segments more frequent in patients than controls were TRBV5-6, TRBV5-1 and TRBV20-1.

Germline V gene data show CDR1 as SGHAT and CDR2 as FQNNGV. Trimming stripped 0 bases from V and 3 bases from J, with 9 bases between. The CDR3 length is 15 residues. Carried by the TCR beta cDNA libraries were unique molecular identifiers. From the PCR reads, TCRdb called clonotypes with MiXCR, one entry per CDR3 protein. The sample has about 430,000 distinct CDR3 sequences, approximately 39% seen once; the top ten hold 7.6%. Details on this clonotype: Its antigen is unknown.

The TCR comes from a girl aged 2 to 9 with multiple sclerosis. This chain connects TRBV11-2 to TRBJ2-1; D unclear. Sequencing used blood. The DNA for the CDR3 is TGTGCCAGCAGCTTAGATATAGGGTTCTACAATGAGCAGTTCTTC. Amino acid sequence: CASSLDIGFYNEQFF. Complete variable domain (other parts from reference TRBV11-2 and TRBJ2-1): EAGVAQSPRYKIIEKRQSVAFWCNPISGHATLYWYQQILGQGPKLLIQFQNNGVVDDSQLPKDRFSAERLKGVDSTLKIQPAKLEDSAVYLCASSLDIGFYNEQFFGPGTRLTVL.